Listed here are 24 T cell receptor beta chains from one sample, sequenced in a study of blood T cell repertoires in COVID-19. This table comes from immunoSEQ multiplex PCR, and its TCRdb copy is limited to in-frame clones, with some not included. The table lists some 170,000 clones, around 76% of them singletons. Input material: peripheral blood. These receptors came from a woman in her 70s with acute or convalescent COVID-19.

The rearrangement joins TRBV7-9 to TRBJ2-7, with 9 bases aligning to TRBD1. CDR3 size: 16 residues. Germline CDR1 and CDR2: SEHNR and FQNEAQ (reference sequence). J lost 5 bases, V lost 6 bases, and 14 bases had no gene match. Written as DNA, the CDR3 is TGTGCCAGCAGTTTCGGTGGGGGACAGGGTCGCCACGAGCAGTACTTC. It yields the protein CASSFGGGQGRHEQYF.

The chain joins TRBV28 to TRBJ2-3; D is possibly TRBD2 (6 bases). Germline CDR1 is MDHEN and CDR2 is SYDVKM. This CDR3 has 12 residues. The V end lost 5 bases, the J end lost 3 bases, and 6 bases lay between the germline ends. The CDR3: CASSRGTDTQYF. The CDR3 DNA sequence: TGTGCCAGCAGTCGGGGGACAGATACGCAGTATTTT.

The J gene is TRBJ1-6, the V gene TRBV5-5; D call uncertain. The germline V gene encodes CDR1 SGHKS and CDR2 YYEKEE (reference sequence). The CDR3 sequence is 15 residues long. The V and J ends lost 0 bases and 9 bases respectively, with 13 bases between them. CDR3 sequence (DNA): TGTGCCAGCAGCTTGGCCGGGGAGGCGACTTCACCCCTCCACTTT. It codes for CASSLAGEATSPLHF.

The chain recombines TRBV5-1 with TRBJ2-3, with 8 bases that match TRBD1. Losses at the gene ends were 0 bases for V and 3 bases for J; bases not matched to a gene: 9. The germline V gene encodes CDR1 SGHRS and CDR2 YFSETQ. The CDR3 has 17 residues. For the CDR3, the DNA is TGCGCCAGCAGCTTGGAGGCCCTCAGGGGGCAAACAGATACGCAGTATTTT. Translating gives CASSLEALRGQTDTQYF.

This clone was counted between two and nine times. The chain recombines TRBV3-1 (or the pseudogene TRBV3-2) with TRBJ2-5; D possibly corresponds to TRBD2 (5 bases). The V end lost 0 bases, the J end lost 7 bases, and 15 bases lay between the germline ends. Looked up from germline, CDR1 is LGHDT and CDR2 is YNNKEL (reference sequence). The CDR3 spans 15 residues. The CDR3 coding sequence is TGTGCCAGCAGCCAAGATGCGATAGCGATGGGGACCCAGTACTTC. It translates to CASSQDAIAMGTQYF.

V is TRBV4-3 and J is TRBJ1-2; 8 nucleotides line up with TRBD1. The CDR3 is 13 residues long. Per germline, CDR1 LGHNA and CDR2 YSLEER. The V segment lost 3 bases and the J segment 8 bases; nucleotides outside the gene matches: 5. CDR3 amino acids: CASSHPGGGGYTF. CDR3 nucleotide sequence: TGCGCCAGCAGCCATCCAGGGGGCGGAGGCTACACCTTC.

This clone was observed once. The V and J genes are TRBV5-6 and TRBJ1-4, with TRBD1 matching 7 bases. The V gene end was trimmed by 4 bases and the J gene end by 4 bases; junction bases not matched to a gene: 1. The CDR3 runs to 13 residues. CDR1 is SGHDT and CDR2 is YYEEEE in the germline V gene. CDR3 sequence: CASSPGGNEKLFF. The CDR3 region has the DNA TGTGCCAGCAGCCCAGGGGGTAATGAAAAACTGTTTTTT.

V and J are TRBV6-5 and TRBJ2-6; D gene ambiguous. Germline CDR1 is MNHEY and CDR2 is SVGAGI. The CDR3 has 13 residues. Deletions cut 6 bases from V and 4 bases from J, with 7 bases between. The CDR3, as DNA: TGTGCCAGCAGAGGAGCCGGGGCCAACGTCCTGACTTTC. Residues: CASRGAGANVLTF.

The V gene is TRBV2, the J gene TRBJ2-3, with 7 bases lining up with TRBD2. CDR1 and CDR2 (germline): SNHLY, FYNNEI. The V segment lost 8 bases and the J segment 5 bases; nucleotides outside the gene matches: 4. The CDR3 runs to 12 residues. Here the CDR3 DNA reads TGTGCCAGCGGGAGGGAGGAAGATACGCAGTATTTT. Translating gives CASGREEDTQYF. The variable domain in full, completed from reference TRBV2 and TRBJ2-3, reads EPEVTQTPSHQVTQMGQEVILRCVPISNHLYFYWYRQILGQKVEFLVSFYNNEISEKSEIFDDQFSVERPDGSNFTLKIRSTKLEDSAMYFCASGREEDTQYFGPGTRLTVL.

This clone was detected once. The genes are TRBV4-2 and TRBJ2-7; 14 bases agree with TRBD2. The germline V gene has CDR1 LGHNA and CDR2 YNFKEQ. The CDR3 spans 20 residues. Unmatched junction bases numbered 14, after V lost 2 bases and J lost 2 bases. The CDR3, as DNA: TGTGCCAGCAGCCAACAACTTCCGGGACTAGCGGGAGTCCCCCCCTACGAGCAGTACTTC. Translating it yields CASSQQLPGLAGVPPYEQYF.

Only one count was recorded for this clone. The V call is TRBV6-1, the J call TRBJ2-1; 11 nucleotides match TRBD2. The CDR3 runs to 19 residues. Germline lookup yields CDR1 MNHNS and CDR2 SASEGT. Trimming at V came to 4 bases and at J to 0 bases, leaving 11 bases not matched to a gene. DNA of the CDR3: TGTGCCAGCAGTGGACCACTAGCGGGGGCCTTTAGCTCCTACAATGAGCAGTTCTTC. This sequence encodes CASSGPLAGAFSSYNEQFF.

The V and J genes are TRBV15 and TRBJ1-2; weak D call: TRBD1 (5 bases). There are 16 residues in the CDR3. Trimming removed 7 bases from V and 0 bases from J, with 18 bases in between. Germline V gene data show CDR1 as LNHNV and CDR2 as YYDKDF (reference sequence). CDR3 sequence: CATKDAGLSTNYGYTF. The CDR3 nucleotides read TGTGCCACCAAGGATGCAGGGCTCTCGACTAACTATGGCTACACCTTC.

The chain joins TRBV7-2 to TRBJ1-5, with D possibly being TRBD1 (6 bases). This CDR3 has 15 amino acids. V lost 2 bases to trimming and J lost 7 bases, with 15 bases between them. The V gene's germline CDR1 is SGHTA and CDR2 FQGNSA. The CDR3, as DNA: TGTGCCAGCAGCTTAAATCGGGGGGGCGGACAGCCCCAGCATTTT. Translation gives CASSLNRGGGQPQHF.

CDR3 coding DNA: TGTGCCAGCAGTTTGAACAGGGTTGGCAATCAGCCCCAGCATTTT. It encodes CASSLNRVGNQPQHF. The chain joins TRBV27 to TRBJ1-5, with D maybe TRBD1 (6 bases). V was shortened by 3 bases and J by 2 bases, with 11 bases between the two germline ends. This CDR3 is 15 amino acids long. Germline CDR1 and CDR2: MNHEY and SMNVEV (reference sequence).

This chain links TRBV7-2 with TRBJ1-1; TRBD1 aligns across 7 bases. The CDR3 spans 14 residues. V was pared by 5 bases and J by 1 base, with 4 bases of the junction left unmatched. Germline V gene sequence: CDR1 SGHTA, CDR2 FQGNSA. The CDR3 loop reads CASSETGWNTEAFF. CDR3 in DNA: TGTGCCAGCAGCGAGACAGGGTGGAACACTGAAGCTTTCTTT.

As DNA, the CDR3 is TGTGCCAGCAGTTTATTGGGGGGTGTTCAGCCCCAGCATTTT. This sequence encodes CASSLLGGVQPQHF. V and J are TRBV27 and TRBJ1-5; D might be TRBD1 (5 bases). The CDR3 is 14 residues long. CDR1 is MNHEY and CDR2 is SMNVEV in the germline V gene (reference sequence). V lost 1 base and J lost 6, with 10 bases in between.

This sequence joins TRBV18 and TRBJ1-1; 7 bases line up with TRBD1. The CDR3 sequence is 16 residues long. Trimming took 4 bases from V and 3 from J; bases not matched to a gene: 11. CDR1 is KGHSH and CDR2 is LQKENI in the germline V gene. CDR3 protein: CASSLAGRGTDTEAFF. The CDR3 DNA follows: TGTGCCAGCTCACTTGCTGGCAGGGGGACGGACACTGAAGCTTTCTTT. The full variable domain, completed using reference TRBV18 and TRBJ1-1, is NAGVMQNPRHLVRRRGQEARLRCSPMKGHSHVYWYRQLPEEGLKFMVYLQKENIIDESGMPKERFSAEFPKEGPSILRIQQVVRGDSAAYFCASSLAGRGTDTEAFFGQGTRLTVV.

The V gene is TRBV4-3, the J gene TRBJ1-2; D is possibly TRBD1 (5 bases). Trimming left V 0 bases short and J 5 bases short, with 10 bases between. Germline V gene lookup returns CDR1 LGHNA and CDR2 YSLEER. CDR3 length: 14 amino acids. The CDR3 DNA reads TGCGCCAGCAGCCAAGACTTGGCAGGGTATGGCTACACCTTC. This codes for CASSQDLAGYGYTF.

The CDR3 coding sequence is TGTGCCAGCAGTGCTGACAGGAATATCGCCGGGGAGCTGTTTTTT. Protein sequence: CASSADRNIAGELFF. The chain has TRBV27 and TRBJ2-2, with TRBD1 as a possible D gene (6 bases). Germline V gives CDR1 MNHEY, CDR2 SMNVEV (reference sequence). Trimming left V 5 bases short and J 6 bases short, with 16 bases between. CDR3 length: 15 residues.

The rearrangement joins TRBV5-1 to TRBJ2-5; the D gene is possibly TRBD2 (5 bases). V was cut by 0 bases and J by 5 bases, with 14 bases left in between. Per germline, CDR1 SGHRS and CDR2 YFSETQ. The CDR3 is 15 residues long. The CDR3 protein is CASSLDRGIGETQYF. CDR3 in DNA: TGCGCCAGCAGCTTGGACCGGGGTATAGGTGAGACCCAGTACTTC.

V is TRBV28 and J is TRBJ2-1; perhaps TRBD2 as D (6 bases). This CDR3 region has 13 residues. V lost 11 bases and J 7 bases, leaving 18 bases between the germline ends. The germline V gene encodes CDR1 MDHEN and CDR2 SYDVKM. CDR3 in DNA: TGTGCCTCGGGGAGCAGAGGGAGGAATGAGCAGTTCTTC. It translates to CASGSRGRNEQFF.

In regard to this clone: One end of the junction fails to match germline, which may point to a read error. Additional DNA sequences in this sample encode the identical CDR3. J is TRBJ2-1 and V is TRBV5-1, with 7 bases aligning to TRBD1. The CDR3 is 15 amino acids. CDR1 is SGHRS and CDR2 is YFSETQ in the germline V gene. CDR3 loop: CASSLGQSSYNEQFF. The CDR3 nucleotides are TGCGCCAGCAGTTTGGGACAGAGCTCCTACAATGAGCAGTTCTTC.

This rearrangement joins TRBV27 to TRBJ1-1; weak D call: TRBD1 (6 bases). Germline-derived CDR1 and CDR2 are MNHEY and SMNVEV (reference sequence). Trimming removed 5 bases at V and 1 base at J, with 8 bases between. The CDR3 runs to 13 residues. CDR3 DNA: TGTGCCAGCAGTCCCAGGGGGAACACTGAAGCTTTCTTT. It yields the protein CASSPRGNTEAFF.

The chain joins TRBV5-1 to TRBJ1-1; TRBD1 is a possible D gene (5 bases). Per the germline V gene, CDR1 is SGHRS and CDR2 is YFSETQ. This CDR3 comprises 15 residues. The V end was cut by 0 bases, the J end by 6 bases, with 15 bases between. CDR3 region: CASSLEGQGRSEAFF. In DNA form, the CDR3 reads TGCGCCAGCAGCTTGGAAGGTCAGGGAAGGTCTGAAGCTTTCTTT.